In its sample, the clone carrying this TCR beta chain was seen many times. Its target is not known. This record comes from a study of spatial heterogeneity in lung cancer. Study-level results: It was found that expanded intratumoral alpha and beta TCR counts tracked tumor mutation counts.

Trimming at V came to 8 bases and at J to 3 bases, leaving 6 bases not matched to a gene. CDR3 size: 14 residues. Regarding time point: sample taken at primary tumor resection. Each TCR cDNA molecule bore a unique molecular identifier. TCRdb re-called the 5' RACE reads with MiXCR, one entry per CDR3 protein. The data hold about 9,400 distinct CDR3 sequences, with around 6% observed a single time. The TCR was taken from a male donor with early-stage non-small cell lung cancer. The genes are TRBV12-3 or TRBV12-4 and TRBJ2-7, with TRBD2 matching over 11 bases. Here the sequenced sample was lung tumor tissue, taken at surgery. The CDR3 reads CASLGTSGFYEQYF. Written as DNA, the CDR3 is TGTGCCAGCCTCGGGACTAGCGGATTCTACGAGCAGTACTTC.